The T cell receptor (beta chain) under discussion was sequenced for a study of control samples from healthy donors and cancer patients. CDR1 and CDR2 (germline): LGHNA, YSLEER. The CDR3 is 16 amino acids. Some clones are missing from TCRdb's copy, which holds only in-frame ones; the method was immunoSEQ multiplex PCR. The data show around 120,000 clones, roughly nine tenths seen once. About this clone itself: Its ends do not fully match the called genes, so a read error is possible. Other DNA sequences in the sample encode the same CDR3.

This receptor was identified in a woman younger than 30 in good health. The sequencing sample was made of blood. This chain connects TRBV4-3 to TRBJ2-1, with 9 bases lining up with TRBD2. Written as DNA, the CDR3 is TGCGCCAGTAGCCAAGCCGCGGGGGGGCACTACAATGAGCAGTTCTTC. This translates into CASSQAAGGHYNEQFF.